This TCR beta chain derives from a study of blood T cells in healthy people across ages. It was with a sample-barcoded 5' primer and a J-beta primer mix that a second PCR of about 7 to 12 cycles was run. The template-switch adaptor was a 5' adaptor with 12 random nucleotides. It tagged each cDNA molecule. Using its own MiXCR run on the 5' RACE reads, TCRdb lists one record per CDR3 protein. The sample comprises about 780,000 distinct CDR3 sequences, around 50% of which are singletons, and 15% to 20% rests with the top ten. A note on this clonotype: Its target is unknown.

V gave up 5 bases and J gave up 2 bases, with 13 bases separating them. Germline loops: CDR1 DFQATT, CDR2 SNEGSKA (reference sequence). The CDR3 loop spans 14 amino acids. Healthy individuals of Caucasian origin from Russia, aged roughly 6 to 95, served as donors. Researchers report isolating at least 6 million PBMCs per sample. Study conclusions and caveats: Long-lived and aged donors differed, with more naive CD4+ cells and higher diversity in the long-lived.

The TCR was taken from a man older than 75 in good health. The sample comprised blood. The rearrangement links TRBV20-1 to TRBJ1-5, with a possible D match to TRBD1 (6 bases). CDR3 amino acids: CSALRRGGNQPQHF. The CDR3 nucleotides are TGCAGTGCTCTCCGGAGGGGGGGCAATCAGCCCCAGCATTTT.